Listed below are T cell receptor beta chains from one sample, sequenced in a study of T cell repertoires in cytomegalovirus infection. TCRdb re-called the reads with MiXCR, one entry per CDR3 protein. Seen here are some 180,000 distinct CDR3 sequences, about 17% observed once, and the top ten hold under 30%. The sample comprised CD8+ T cells from PBMCs. The receptors were sampled from a human donor in good health (CMV status not recorded). Some clones in this sample may be carry-over from other donors' samples. The CDR3 runs from the conserved cysteine through the conserved F or W. D genes are given only for firm matches. A row's size may be missing; if present it is once, few, many or a size class.

J	V	size	D	DNA	CDR3
TRBJ1-4	TRBV7-8	few	NA	TGTGCCAGCAGCTTCATGAACATGAATGAAAAACTGTTTTTT	CASSFMNMNEKLFF
TRBJ2-7	TRBV6-2/TRBV6-3	NA	NA	TGTGCCAGCAGTTACCACCAACCGACAGCGACTGATAGCTACGAGCAGTACTTC	CASSYHQPTATDSYEQYF
TRBJ2-7	TRBV7-9	few	TRBD1	TGTGCCAGCAGCTGGGGGACAGGCGTCTCCTACGAGCAGTACTTC	CASSWGTGVSYEQYF
TRBJ1-1	TRBV12-3/TRBV12-4	NA	NA	TGTGCCAGCTCGGGGGGGGTGGAAGCTTTCTTT	CASSGGVEAFF
TRBJ2-6	TRBV25-1	few	NA	TGTGCCAGTACGGGGCCTGGGGCCAACGTCCTGACTTTC	CASTGPGANVLTF
TRBJ2-3	TRBV4-3	NA	NA	TGCGCCAGCAGCCAAGATGACGGATCCCTCACAGATACGCAGTATTTT	CASSQDDGSLTDTQYF
TRBJ2-1	TRBV28	NA	NA	TGTGCCAGCACGTTATTCACCTCCTACAATGAGCAGTTCTTC	CASTLFTSYNEQFF
TRBJ2-1	TRBV28	NA	TRBD2	TGTGCCAGCATCACCGGCCTAGCGGGAAATGAGCAGTTCTTC	CASITGLAGNEQFF
TRBJ2-5	TRBV6-8	NA	TRBD1	TGTGCCAGCAGTTACTATGACAGGGCCCAAGAGACCCAGTACTTC	CASSYYDRAQETQYF
TRBJ2-7	TRBV28	few	TRBD1	TGTGCCAGCAGTTTAGGGACAGGGGCTACCTACGAGCAGTACTTC	CASSLGTGATYEQYF
TRBJ2-5	TRBV12-3/TRBV12-4	few	NA	TGTGCCGGCAGTTTGGCCTCGGGGCCAGAGACCCAGTACTTC	CAGSLASGPETQYF
TRBJ2-7	TRBV20-1	NA	NA	TGCAGTGCTAGAATCTCCTCCTACGAGCAGTACTTC	CSARISSYEQYF
TRBJ2-5	TRBV27	NA	TRBD2	TGTGCCAGCACCTCCGGGACTAGCGGGGAAACGCGAAAGACCCAGTACTTC	CASTSGTSGETRKTQYF
TRBJ2-1	TRBV7-2	many	NA	TGTGCCAGCAGCTTAGACAGGGCCATTCACAATGAGCAGTTCTTC	CASSLDRAIHNEQFF